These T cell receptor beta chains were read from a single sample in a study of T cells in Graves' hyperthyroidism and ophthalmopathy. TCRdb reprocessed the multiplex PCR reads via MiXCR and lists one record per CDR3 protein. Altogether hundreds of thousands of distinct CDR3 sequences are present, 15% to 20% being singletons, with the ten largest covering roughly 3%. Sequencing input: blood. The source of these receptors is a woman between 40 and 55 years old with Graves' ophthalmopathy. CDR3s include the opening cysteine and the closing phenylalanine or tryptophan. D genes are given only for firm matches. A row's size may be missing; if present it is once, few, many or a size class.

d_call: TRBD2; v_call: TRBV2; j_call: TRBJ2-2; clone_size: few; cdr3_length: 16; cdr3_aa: CASSPPGLAVTGELFF; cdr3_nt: TGTGCCAGCAGCCCCCCGGGACTAGCGGTCACCGGGGAGCTGTTTTTT
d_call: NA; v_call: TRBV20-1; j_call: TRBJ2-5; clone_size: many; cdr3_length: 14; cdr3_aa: CSATGPDWQETQYF; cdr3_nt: TGCAGTGCGACGGGGCCCGACTGGCAAGAGACCCAGTACTTC
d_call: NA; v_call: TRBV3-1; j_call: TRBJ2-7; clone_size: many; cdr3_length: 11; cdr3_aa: CASSQGGEQYF; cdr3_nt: TGTGCCAGCAGCCAAGGGGGCGAGCAGTACTTC
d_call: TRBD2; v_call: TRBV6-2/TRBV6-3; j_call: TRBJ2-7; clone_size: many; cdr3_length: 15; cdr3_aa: CASTREGSSSYEQYF; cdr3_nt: TGTGCCAGCACCCGGGAGGGTTCAAGCTCCTACGAGCAGTACTTC
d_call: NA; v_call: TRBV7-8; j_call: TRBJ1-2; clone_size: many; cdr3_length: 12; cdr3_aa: CASGARGYGYTF; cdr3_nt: TGTGCCAGCGGGGCCCGGGGCTATGGCTACACCTTC
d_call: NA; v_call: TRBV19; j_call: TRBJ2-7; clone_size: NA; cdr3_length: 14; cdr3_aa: CASSITSSSYEQYF; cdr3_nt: TGTGCCAGTAGTATTACTAGCTCGTCGTACGAGCAGTACTTC
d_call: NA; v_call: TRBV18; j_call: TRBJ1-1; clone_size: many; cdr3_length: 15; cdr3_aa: CASSLGGTINTEAFF; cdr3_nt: TGTGCCAGCTCACTAGGCGGGACAATTAACACTGAAGCTTTCTTT
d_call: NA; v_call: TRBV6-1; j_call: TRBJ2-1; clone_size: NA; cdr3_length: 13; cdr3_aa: CASSSQGHNEQFF; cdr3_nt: TGTGCCAGCAGTTCTCAGGGGCACAATGAGCAGTTCTTC
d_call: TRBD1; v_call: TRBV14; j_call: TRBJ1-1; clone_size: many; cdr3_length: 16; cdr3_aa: CASSQDGQGASTEAFF; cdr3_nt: TGTGCCAGCAGCCAGGATGGACAGGGGGCGAGCACTGAAGCTTTCTTT
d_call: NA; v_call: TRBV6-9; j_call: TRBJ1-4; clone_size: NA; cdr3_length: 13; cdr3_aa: CASSYQANEKLFF; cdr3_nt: TGTGCCAGCAGTTACCAGGCTAATGAAAAACTGTTTTTT